Each of the 20 T cell receptor beta chains below was sequenced from the same sample in a study of T cells in Graves' hyperthyroidism and ophthalmopathy. Amplified regions were TCR beta CDR3 sequences from RNA transcripts. Primed by the HTBI set, a first-round RT-PCR was run on the TCR CDR3. In TCRdb, the multiplex PCR reads were re-called with MiXCR into one record per CDR3 protein. Counted here are about 840,000 distinct CDR3 sequences, around 39% occurring once; the ten biggest clones make up about 9%. The sequenced material came from blood. The receptor set was obtained from a man aged 18-30 years with Graves' hyperthyroidism.

This clonotype was seen a few times. The chain combines TRBV9 with TRBJ1-1; 7 nucleotides align to TRBD1. Germline assignment: CDR1 SGDLS and CDR2 YYNGEE. The V segment lost 7 bases and the J segment 5 bases; nucleotides outside the gene matches: 8. CDR3 size: 13 residues. Here the CDR3 DNA reads TGTGCCAGCTCAATCACAGGGGAAACTGAAGCTTTCTTT. Translating gives CASSITGETEAFF.

This clonotype was seen a handful of times. The CDR3 DNA is TGTGCCAGCAGCTTGCGCGGGACAGTAAGCGACACCATATATTTT. It encodes CASSLRGTVSDTIYF. V is TRBV5-6 and J is TRBJ1-3; 7 nucleotides line up with TRBD1. Losses at the gene ends were 1 base for V and 8 bases for J; bases not matched to a gene: 9. The CDR3 sequence is 15 residues long. The germline V gene encodes CDR1 SGHDT and CDR2 YYEEEE.

This clonotype was seen repeatedly, ten times or more. The chain uses TRBV29-1 and TRBJ1-4, with D possibly being TRBD1 (6 bases). Germline lookup yields CDR1 SQVTM and CDR2 ANQGSEA. CDR3 length equals 15 residues. The V end lost 7 bases, the J end lost 0 bases, and 15 bases lay between the germline ends. In nucleotides, the CDR3 is TGCAGCGCGGTGGGGGGCGGTGCAACTAATGAAAAACTGTTTTTT. Protein: CSAVGGGATNEKLFF.

J is TRBJ2-3 and V is TRBV29-1, with 7 bases that match TRBD1. V was pared by 4 bases and J by 1 base, with 2 bases of the junction left unmatched. This CDR3 comprises 13 residues. In germline, CDR1 is SQVTM, CDR2 ANQGSEA. CDR3 nucleotides: TGCAGCGTTGCGGGACAGCGCACAGATACGCAGTATTTT. It yields the protein CSVAGQRTDTQYF.

The chain has TRBV29-1 and TRBJ1-4, with D perhaps TRBD1 (6 bases). CDR3 length: 12 residues. With 8 bases removed from V and 5 bases from J, the gap between germline ends came to 12 bases. Germline V gene lookup returns CDR1 SQVTM and CDR2 ANQGSEA. CDR3 amino acids: CSLAGQNEKLFF. Here the CDR3 DNA reads TGCAGCTTAGCAGGACAGAATGAAAAACTGTTTTTT.

This chain uses TRBV20-1 with TRBJ2-7; D gene unclear. Germline V lookup: CDR1 DFQATT, CDR2 SNEGSKA (reference sequence). The germline V and J ends were trimmed by 4 bases and 4 bases, with 14 bases remaining between them. The CDR3 spans 13 residues. The CDR3 sequence: CSAKGRDGYEQYF. The CDR3 DNA reads as TGCAGTGCTAAAGGGCGCGACGGATACGAGCAGTACTTC.

There are a few counts of this clonotype. This chain joins TRBV19 and TRBJ1-4, with 7 bases identical to TRBD1. J gave up 9 bases and V 8 bases, and 12 bases lay outside the gene matches. CDR1 and CDR2 from the germline V gene are LNHDA and SQIVND (reference sequence). The CDR3 is 14 amino acids. This CDR3 is CASSQFTGEKKLFF. In DNA form, the CDR3 reads TGTGCCAGTTCTCAATTTACAGGGGAGAAAAAACTGTTTTTT.

This chain joins TRBV9 and TRBJ2-7; TRBD1 agrees at 8 bases. The CDR3 runs 14 residues. J gave up 2 bases and V 0 bases, and 1 base lay outside the gene matches. Germline assignment: CDR1 SGDLS and CDR2 YYNGEE. The CDR3 loop is CASSVEGQAYEQYF. The CDR3 DNA sequence: TGTGCCAGCAGCGTAGAGGGACAGGCCTACGAGCAGTACTTC.

This clonotype was counted ten times or more. The gene calls are TRBV12-3 or TRBV12-4 and TRBJ2-6; D assignment may be TRBD1 or TRBD2 (5 bases each). The CDR3 totals 17 residues. Deletions cut 8 bases from V and 3 bases from J, with 20 bases between. The chain's CDR3 is CASRLRDGKGGANVLTF. The CDR3 nucleotides are TGTGCCAGCCGTCTCCGGGACGGGAAGGGTGGGGCCAACGTCCTGACTTTC.

This clonotype was observed a handful of times. The chain combines TRBV5-6 with TRBJ2-7; D is unclear. This CDR3 region has 12 residues. CDR1 is SGHDT, CDR2 YYEEEE, per germline. Trimming removed 0 bases from V and 6 bases from J, with 7 bases in between. The CDR3 bases are TGTGCCAGCAGCTTGGGGAATGCCGAGCAGTACTTC. Its translation is CASSLGNAEQYF.

This clonotype appeared a few times. V gene TRBV20-1 combines with J gene TRBJ2-5, with D unresolved. V lost 3 bases, J lost 4 bases, and 9 bases lay in between. The CDR3 is 12 residues long. Germline-derived CDR1 and CDR2 are DFQATT and SNEGSKA (reference sequence). Here the CDR3 reads CSASFWGETQYF. CDR3 bases: TGCAGTGCTAGTTTCTGGGGAGAGACCCAGTACTTC.

This clonotype was observed a few times. The chain joins TRBV4-1 to TRBJ1-2; the match to TRBD1 covers 8 bases. The germline CDR1 and CDR2 sequences are MGHRA and YSYEKL. Germline trimming cut 3 bases from V and 2 bases from J; bases unmatched to any gene: 8. The CDR3 contains 16 residues. CDR3 coding DNA: TGCGCCAGCAGCCACTGGACAGGGCACCTAAACTATGGCTACACCTTC. Its translation: CASSHWTGHLNYGYTF.

The sample holds many counts of this clonotype. The chain combines TRBV7-9 with TRBJ2-7, with TRBD2 as a possible D gene (5 bases). V dropped 11 bases and J dropped 1 base, with 15 bases sitting between them. The germline CDR1 and CDR2 sequences are SEHNR and FQNEAQ (reference sequence). The CDR3 contains 13 residues. CDR3 region: CAPPASPSYEQYF. In DNA form, the CDR3 reads TGTGCCCCCCCGGCTAGCCCATCCTACGAGCAGTACTTC. Complete variable domain (other parts from reference TRBV7-9 and TRBJ2-7): DTGVSQNPRHKITKRGQNVTFRCDPISEHNRLYWYRQTLGQGPEFLTYFQNEAQLEKSRLLSDRFSAERPKGSFSTLEIQRTEQGDSAMYLCAPPASPSYEQYFGPGTRLTVT.

This clonotype was seen a handful of times. V gene TRBV20-1 combines with J gene TRBJ2-7; D is possibly TRBD2 (5 bases). The V gene's germline CDR1 is DFQATT and CDR2 SNEGSKA (reference sequence). V was cut by 0 bases and J by 1 base, with 13 bases left in between. The CDR3 totals 15 residues. The CDR3 DNA reads TGCAGTGCTAGAGACCCACTAGTGCCGTCCTACGAGCAGTACTTC. Residues: CSARDPLVPSYEQYF.

V and J are TRBV19 and TRBJ2-3; 7 bases are a match to TRBD1. CDR3 length: 15 residues. Germline-derived CDR1 and CDR2 are LNHDA and SQIVND (reference sequence). The ends lost 7 bases at V and 5 bases at J; junction bases unmatched: 12. The CDR3, as DNA: TGTGCCAGTAACAGGGACAGCTACACACAAGATACGCAGTATTTT. As protein: CASNRDSYTQDTQYF.

The rearrangement uses TRBV9 and TRBJ1-4, with 9 bases aligning to TRBD1. CDR3 length: 16 residues. V lost 4 bases to trimming and J lost 9 bases; unmatched junction nucleotides: 13. Per germline, CDR1 SGDLS and CDR2 YYNGEE. CDR3 DNA sequence: TGTGCCAGCAGCAGTACCGTGGGACAGGGAAGGCAAAAACTGTTTTTT. It specifies CASSSTVGQGRQKLFF. The full variable domain, in which reference TRBV9 and TRBJ1-4 provide the parts outside the CDR3, is DSGVTQTPKHLITATGQRVTLRCSPRSGDLSVYWYQQSLDQGLQFLIQYYNGEERAKGNILERFSAQQFPDLHSELNLSSLELGDSALYFCASSSTVGQGRQKLFFGSGTQLSVL.

This clonotype is a singleton in its sample. CDR3 region: CASSTLAGGNGELFF. CDR3 nucleotide sequence: TGTGCCAGTAGTACACTAGCGGGAGGGAACGGGGAGCTGTTTTTT. The J gene is TRBJ2-2, the V gene TRBV19, with 13 positions matching TRBD2. The CDR3 is 15 residues long. V trimming: 4 bases; J trimming: 7 bases; junction bases outside the gene matches: 3. Germline CDR1 LNHDA, CDR2 SQIVND (reference sequence).

This clonotype showed up just a few times. This chain connects TRBV4-2 to TRBJ2-5; D is unclear. The CDR3 consists of 14 residues. Per germline, CDR1 LGHNA and CDR2 YNFKEQ. V was shortened by 0 bases and J by 5 bases, with 10 bases between the two germline ends. This chain's CDR3 is CASSQDTARETQYF. CDR3 DNA sequence: TGTGCCAGCAGCCAAGATACGGCAAGGGAGACCCAGTACTTC.

This clonotype was picked up many times. This sequence joins TRBV10-3 and TRBJ1-1; D may be TRBD1 (5 bases). This CDR3 has 11 amino acids. V was shortened by 4 bases and J by 11 bases, with 11 bases between the two germline ends. Germline V lookup: CDR1 ENHRY, CDR2 SYGVKD. The CDR3 sequence: CAISGGEGAFF. The DNA of the CDR3 is TGTGCCATCAGTGGAGGGGAAGGGGCTTTCTTT.

The chain is built from TRBV11-1 and TRBJ2-6; no definite D call. Trimming stripped 6 bases from V and 4 bases from J, with 16 bases between. The germline V gene has CDR1 SGHAT and CDR2 FQDESV (reference sequence). The CDR3 sequence is 16 residues long. The CDR3 DNA follows: TGTGCCAGCAGTCCGATCATCAACGGAGGGGCCAACGTCCTGACTTTC. It encodes CASSPIINGGANVLTF.